Presented here are 32 T cell receptor beta chains from one specimen sequenced in a study of identical twins. TCRdb reprocessed the 5' RACE reads with MiXCR, giving one entry per CDR3 protein. Of about 530,000 distinct CDR3 sequences in the sample, over 12% were seen once. These data also formed part of another study, on yellow fever vaccine responses in identical twins.

Specimen: CD4+ T cells sorted from blood. These receptors came from a woman aged 18-29 years in good health.

This clonotype showed up just a few times. V and J are TRBV7-6 and TRBJ2-2, with D uncertain. This CDR3 has 17 residues. V shed 5 bases and J shed 6 bases, with 22 bases lying between them. Germline loops: CDR1 SGHVS, CDR2 FNYEAQ. The CDR3 region is CASSPHPPFMGAGELFF. The CDR3 DNA reads TGTGCCAGCAGCCCCCACCCCCCTTTTATGGGCGCCGGGGAGCTGTTTTTT.

This clonotype was seen a few times. The genes are TRBV6-6 and TRBJ1-1; D not resolved. The ends were cut back, 6 bases at V and 1 base at J, with 9 bases in the middle. The CDR3 has 13 amino acids. CDR1 is MNHNY and CDR2 is SVGAGI in the germline V gene (reference sequence). The CDR3 bases are TGTGCCAGCAGCCAGTCGGCGAACACTGAAGCTTTCTTT. Translation: CASSQSANTEAFF.

The chain carries TRBV11-2 and TRBJ2-3, with D unclear. Trimming pared 2 bases from V and 5 bases from J, leaving 14 bases between. Looked up from germline, CDR1 is SGHAT and CDR2 is FQNNGV. This CDR3 contains 15 residues. CDR3 DNA sequence: TGTGCCAGCAGCTTAAACCGCCGGGCCTTAGATACGCAGTATTTT. Protein product: CASSLNRRALDTQYF.

This clonotype was recorded at least ten times. The rearrangement joins TRBV18 to TRBJ2-1, with TRBD2 identical over 14 bases. Trimming took 3 bases from V and 0 from J; bases not matched to a gene: 1. This CDR3 has 17 amino acids. CDR1 and CDR2 (germline): KGHSH, LQKENI. The CDR3 loop is CASSPGTSGSSYNEQFF. For the CDR3, the DNA is TGTGCCAGCTCACCCGGGACTAGCGGGAGCTCCTACAATGAGCAGTTCTTC. Combining the CDR3 with reference TRBV18 and TRBJ2-1 gives the whole variable domain NAGVMQNPRHLVRRRGQEARLRCSPMKGHSHVYWYRQLPEEGLKFMVYLQKENIIDESGMPKERFSAEFPKEGPSILRIQQVVRGDSAAYFCASSPGTSGSSYNEQFFGPGTRLTVL.

The chain recombines TRBV24-1 with TRBJ2-7; D is perhaps TRBD1 (6 bases). CDR3 length: 14 residues. Germline CDR1 is KGHDR and CDR2 is SFDVKD. V lost 4 bases, J lost 4 bases, and 13 bases lay in between. Here the CDR3 reads CATSDPGQGYEQYF. CDR3 sequence (DNA): TGTGCCACCAGTGACCCCGGTCAGGGGTACGAGCAGTACTTC.

Only a few counts were recorded for this clonotype. The J gene is TRBJ2-1, the V gene TRBV7-6; TRBD2 matches 15 bases. With V trimmed by 5 bases and J by 6 bases, 5 bases remained unmatched. The CDR3 has 16 residues. The germline gives CDR1 SGHVS, CDR2 FNYEAQ. This CDR3 reads CASSPRTSGGVNEQFF. The CDR3 nucleotides read TGTGCCAGCAGCCCCCGGACTAGCGGGGGGGTCAATGAGCAGTTCTTC.

This clonotype was recorded a few times. J is TRBJ1-2 and V is TRBV12-3 or TRBV12-4; D perhaps matches TRBD1 (5 bases). Trimming stripped 0 bases from V and 4 bases from J, with 9 bases between. CDR3 length: 14 residues. In DNA, the CDR3 is TGTGCCAGCAGTTTAGCCGAGACAGTCTATGGCTACACCTTC. It yields the protein CASSLAETVYGYTF.

The chain uses TRBV6-1 and TRBJ1-3; 7 nucleotides match TRBD1. Trimming at V came to 6 bases and at J to 0 bases, leaving 8 bases not matched to a gene. The V gene's germline CDR1 is MNHNS and CDR2 SASEGT. The CDR3 contains 16 residues. The CDR3 spells CASRAGTANSGNTIYF. The CDR3 region has the DNA TGTGCCAGCAGGGCAGGGACAGCCAACTCTGGAAACACCATATATTTT.

The sample holds a few counts of this clonotype. The chain couples TRBV20-1 to TRBJ2-3; 9 bases map to TRBD2. This CDR3 is 15 amino acids long. The V segment lost 0 bases and the J segment 6 bases; nucleotides outside the gene matches: 7. Germline V CDR1 and CDR2: DFQATT, SNEGSKA (reference sequence). The CDR3 here is CSARDTLAGLDTQYF. For the CDR3, the DNA is TGCAGTGCTAGAGATACTCTAGCGGGGTTGGATACGCAGTATTTT.

The rearrangement links TRBV28 to TRBJ2-3; the match to TRBD1 covers 10 bases. The CDR3 runs to 16 residues. V shed 4 bases, J shed 2 bases, and the junction held 6 bases outside the gene matches. Germline V CDR1 and CDR2: MDHEN, SYDVKM. Written as DNA, the CDR3 is TGTGCCAGCAGTTCGTCCGGGACAGGGGTCACAGATACGCAGTATTTT. This translates into CASSSSGTGVTDTQYF.

This clonotype was counted only a few times. The V gene is TRBV12-3 or TRBV12-4, the J gene TRBJ2-7; D perhaps matches TRBD2 (6 bases). V was pared by 4 bases and J by 0 bases, with 16 bases between. The CDR3 is 16 residues long. CDR3 sequence (DNA): TGTGCCAGCAGTTCACCTAGCGTGGGCCACTCCTACGAGCAGTACTTC. It translates to CASSSPSVGHSYEQYF.

In its sample, this clonotype was seen a few times. DNA of the CDR3: TGCGCCAGCAGCTTGGGCGGGACAGGGGGCATTAACTATGGCTACACCTTC. Its protein product is CASSLGGTGGINYGYTF. The J gene is TRBJ1-2, the V gene TRBV5-1, with 12 bases that match TRBD1. The germline gives CDR1 SGHRS, CDR2 YFSETQ. The CDR3 sequence is 17 residues long. The J segment lost 1 base and the V segment lost 0 bases, leaving 4 bases of the junction unmatched.

This clonotype has ten or more counts. This chain connects TRBV12-3 or TRBV12-4 to TRBJ1-1, with D unclear. V was pared by 1 base and J by 0 bases, with 3 bases between. The CDR3 spans 13 residues. CDR3 region: CASSLVVNTEAFF. The CDR3 coding sequence is TGTGCCAGCAGTTTAGTGGTGAACACTGAAGCTTTCTTT.

The chain employs TRBV12-3 or TRBV12-4 and TRBJ2-1, with TRBD2 matching over 14 bases. This CDR3 contains 15 residues. With V trimmed by 6 bases and J by 3 bases, 1 base remained unmatched. CDR3 protein: CASRGLAGGYNEQFF. In nucleotides, the CDR3 is TGTGCCAGCAGAGGACTAGCGGGAGGCTACAATGAGCAGTTCTTC.

This clonotype showed up just a few times. J is TRBJ2-2 and V is TRBV20-1; D gene unclear. The length of the CDR3 is 13 residues. Germline CDR1 is DFQATT and CDR2 is SNEGSKA (reference sequence). Trimming took off 5 bases at V and 3 bases at J, with 10 bases between the two ends. The CDR3 is CSAPRPYTGELFF. CDR3 coding DNA: TGCAGTGCTCCGCGGCCATACACCGGGGAGCTGTTTTTT.

This chain joins TRBV5-1 and TRBJ2-7; D might be TRBD2 (6 bases). Germline V gene data show CDR1 as SGHRS and CDR2 as YFSETQ. CDR3 size: 15 residues. V lost 1 base, J lost 4 bases, and 15 bases lay in between. The CDR3 DNA reads TGCGCCAGCAGCTTGTACTCTGCGGGAAAGTACGAGCAGTACTTC. Translation: CASSLYSAGKYEQYF.

V is TRBV18 and J is TRBJ2-7; perhaps TRBD1 as D (5 bases). The CDR3 contains 13 residues. Trimming removed 6 bases from V and 4 bases from J, with 13 bases in between. The germline CDR1 and CDR2 sequences are KGHSH and LQKENI. Here the CDR3 reads CASSPTRAYEQYV. The CDR3 bases are TGTGCCAGCTCCCCAACCAGGGCTTACGAGCAGTACGTC.

This clonotype occurred a few times. The chain carries TRBV4-1 and TRBJ2-5, with D maybe TRBD1 (6 bases). Looked up from germline, CDR1 is MGHRA and CDR2 is YSYEKL. The CDR3 loop spans 15 amino acids. With 4 bases removed from V and 2 bases from J, the gap between germline ends came to 14 bases. The CDR3 DNA is TGCGCCAGCAGCCGTTCGCAGGGGTGGCAAGAGACCCAGTACTTC. As protein: CASSRSQGWQETQYF.

This clonotype came up once. This chain joins TRBV18 and TRBJ2-7; D may be TRBD1 (5 bases). V was shortened by 2 bases and J by 3 bases, with 8 bases between the two germline ends. Germline assignment: CDR1 KGHSH and CDR2 LQKENI. This CDR3 region has 13 residues. CDR3 sequence: CASSPGAHYEQYV. CDR3 sequence (DNA): TGTGCCAGCTCACCAGGGGCCCACTACGAGCAGTACGTC.

This clonotype was seen more than once but under ten times. The rearrangement joins TRBV14 to TRBJ2-1; the match to TRBD1 covers 9 bases. Germline V gene lookup returns CDR1 SGHDN and CDR2 FVKESK. This CDR3 comprises 15 residues. The V segment lost 1 base and the J segment 6 bases; nucleotides outside the gene matches: 4. The CDR3 DNA follows: TGTGCCAGCAGCCAAGTGACAGGGGGAAGCAATGAGCAGTTCTTC. This encodes CASSQVTGGSNEQFF.

The V gene is TRBV12-3 or TRBV12-4, the J gene TRBJ2-7; 8 bases are a match to TRBD2. The CDR3 sequence is 15 residues long. With V trimmed by 6 bases and J by 2 bases, 9 bases remained unmatched. The CDR3 loop reads CASSQLTSGAYEQYF. The CDR3 DNA reads as TGTGCCAGCAGCCAACTTACTAGCGGCGCCTACGAGCAGTACTTC.

This clonotype showed up just a few times. The V and J genes are TRBV6-1 and TRBJ1-6; 9 bases agree with TRBD1. The CDR3 is 15 amino acids. Trimming at V came to 3 bases and at J to 7 bases, leaving 4 bases not matched to a gene. Germline loops: CDR1 MNHNS, CDR2 SASEGT. This CDR3 reads CASSDHRGPNSPLHF. The CDR3, as DNA: TGTGCCAGCAGTGACCACAGGGGGCCCAATTCACCCCTCCACTTT.

J is TRBJ1-2 and V is TRBV5-1, with TRBD1 matching over 9 bases. Germline V gives CDR1 SGHRS, CDR2 YFSETQ. This CDR3 has 14 amino acids. Trimming cost V 4 bases and J 2 bases; bases outside gene matches: 3. The CDR3 bases are TGCGCCAGCAGCACCGGACAGGGGAACTATGGCTACACCTTC. It yields the protein CASSTGQGNYGYTF.

The table lists this clonotype with many counts. V usage is TRBV20-1 and J usage is TRBJ2-5, with D possibly TRBD1 on 6 matching bases. V was trimmed by 3 bases and J by 3 bases, leaving 11 bases between them. CDR3 length: 13 amino acids. CDR1 and CDR2 from the germline V gene are DFQATT and SNEGSKA (reference sequence). For the CDR3, the DNA is TGCAGTGCTAGCTTGACAGGAGAAGAGACCCAGTACTTC. Translation: CSASLTGEETQYF.

This clonotype came up a few times. J is TRBJ2-1 and V is TRBV5-1; D is perhaps TRBD1 or TRBD2 (6 bases each). The V end lost 3 bases, the J end lost 6 bases, and 13 bases lay between the germline ends. The CDR3 is 14 residues long. CDR1 is SGHRS, CDR2 YFSETQ, per germline. The CDR3: CASSWGDKLNEQFF. CDR3 DNA sequence: TGCGCCAGCAGCTGGGGGGACAAACTCAATGAGCAGTTCTTC.

This clonotype was counted between two and nine times. The V gene is TRBV21-1, the J gene TRBJ2-7. TRBV21-1 has pseudogene status. The CDR3 is 15 residues long. In nucleotides, the CDR3 is TGTGCCAGCAGCAAAGGTCGACGGCACTCCTACGAGCAGTACGTC. Translated: CASSKGRRHSYEQYV.

This clonotype was seen a few times. The chain carries TRBV5-5 and TRBJ1-1; a weak D match, TRBD1 (6 bases). Trimming pared 1 base from V and 4 bases from J, leaving 11 bases between. The CDR3 has 14 amino acids. Germline-derived CDR1 and CDR2 are SGHKS and YYEKEE (reference sequence). The CDR3 sequence is CASSLNPGVTEAFF. The CDR3 DNA reads as TGTGCCAGCAGCTTGAATCCAGGGGTCACTGAAGCTTTCTTT.

This clonotype was counted a few times. CDR3 sequence: CASSPGVAGNSPLHF. For the CDR3, the DNA is TGTGCCAGCAGTCCAGGGGTAGCGGGGAATTCACCCCTCCACTTT. The rearrangement uses TRBV5-5 and TRBJ1-6, with D perhaps TRBD1 (6 bases). Deletions cut 5 bases from V and 7 bases from J, with 16 bases between. CDR3 length: 15 amino acids. CDR1 and CDR2 (germline): SGHKS, YYEKEE (reference sequence).

This clonotype was detected ten times or more. The CDR3 DNA is TGTGCCAGCAGTGTTTATGGGGGTTTTGCGACTGAAGCTTTCTTT. Encoded protein: CASSVYGGFATEAFF. The chain has TRBV2 and TRBJ1-1; possible D gene TRBD1, 5 bases. Trimming pared 4 bases from V and 5 bases from J, leaving 17 bases between. The CDR3 totals 15 residues. In germline, CDR1 is SNHLY, CDR2 FYNNEI.

This clonotype was observed a few times. This chain uses TRBV28 with TRBJ2-1; TRBD2 aligns across 12 bases. CDR3 length: 20 residues. Trimming cost V 6 bases and J 0 bases; bases outside gene matches: 15. Germline values: CDR1 MDHEN, CDR2 SYDVKM. The DNA of the CDR3 is TGTGCCAGCAGGGGGGCCTCGGGACTAGCGGGCCGGTACTCCTACAATGAGCAGTTCTTC. Amino acid sequence: CASRGASGLAGRYSYNEQFF.

The rearrangement links TRBV20-1 to TRBJ2-3; D is ambiguous. Germline V gives CDR1 DFQATT, CDR2 SNEGSKA (reference sequence). The V end was cut by 0 bases, the J end by 2 bases, with 6 bases between. This CDR3 has 13 residues. CDR3 protein: CSAREVYTDTQYF. The CDR3, as DNA: TGCAGTGCTAGAGAGGTCTACACAGATACGCAGTATTTT.

This clonotype was found a few times. The chain employs TRBV10-3 and TRBJ1-6, with D unclear. Trimming left V 3 bases short and J 6 bases short, with 9 bases between. This CDR3 has 14 amino acids. Germline CDR1 and CDR2: ENHRY and SYGVKD. CDR3 sequence: CAISEGRINSPLHF. The CDR3 nucleotides read TGTGCCATCAGTGAAGGACGGATTAATTCACCCCTCCACTTT.